This T cell receptor beta chain was profiled in a study of T cells in Graves' hyperthyroidism and ophthalmopathy. This clonotype was picked up many times. Amplification yielded TCR beta CDR3 regions, with RNA transcripts as the source. The primer set for the first-round RT-PCR of the TCR CDR3 was HTBI. Using its own MiXCR run on the multiplex PCR reads, TCRdb lists one record per CDR3 protein. The sample shows about 690,000 distinct CDR3 sequences, 17% of them seen only once. Germline loops: CDR1 SNHLY, CDR2 FYNNEI. This CDR3 is built from 14 residues. Trimming shortened V by 6 bases and J by 6 bases, and 17 bases separated the two germline ends. Lactation, pregnancy, other autoimmune disease or uncontrolled infection led to exclusion of patients. Isolation of PBMCs was performed on around 9.7 ml fresh peripheral blood.

The receptor was derived from a man between 45 and 60 years old with Graves' hyperthyroidism. The sequencing sample was made of blood. The rearrangement joins TRBV2 to TRBJ1-2; D not certain. The CDR3 loop is CASREDSNEDGYTF. DNA for the CDR3: TGTGCCAGCAGAGAGGACTCCAACGAAGATGGCTACACCTTC.